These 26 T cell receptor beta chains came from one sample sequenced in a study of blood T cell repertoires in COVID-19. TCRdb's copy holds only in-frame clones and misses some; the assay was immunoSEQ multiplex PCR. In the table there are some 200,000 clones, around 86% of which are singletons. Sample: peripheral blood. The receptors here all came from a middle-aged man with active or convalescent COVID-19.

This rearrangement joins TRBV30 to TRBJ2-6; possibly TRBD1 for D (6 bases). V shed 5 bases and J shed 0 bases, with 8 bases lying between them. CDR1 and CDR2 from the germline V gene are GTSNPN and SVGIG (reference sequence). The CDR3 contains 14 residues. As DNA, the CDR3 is TGTGCCTGGGGACAGTTCTCTGGGGCCAACGTCCTGACTTTC. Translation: CAWGQFSGANVLTF.

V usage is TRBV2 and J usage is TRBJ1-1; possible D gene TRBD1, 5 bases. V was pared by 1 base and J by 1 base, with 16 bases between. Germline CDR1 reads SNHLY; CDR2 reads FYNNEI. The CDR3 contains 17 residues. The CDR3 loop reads CASSEGGHPTANTEAFF. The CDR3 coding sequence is TGTGCCAGCAGTGAAGGGGGCCACCCGACAGCGAACACTGAAGCTTTCTTT. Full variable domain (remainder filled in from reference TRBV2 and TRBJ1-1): EPEVTQTPSHQVTQMGQEVILRCVPISNHLYFYWYRQILGQKVEFLVSFYNNEISEKSEIFDDQFSVERPDGSNFTLKIRSTKLEDSAMYFCASSEGGHPTANTEAFFGQGTRLTVV.

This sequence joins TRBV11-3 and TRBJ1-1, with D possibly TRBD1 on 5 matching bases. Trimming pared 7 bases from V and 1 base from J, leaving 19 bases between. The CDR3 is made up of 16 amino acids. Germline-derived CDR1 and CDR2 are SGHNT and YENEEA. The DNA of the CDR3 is TGTGCCAGCACCCCTTTTGGGGGGAAGGGGAACACTGAAGCTTTCTTT. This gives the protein CASTPFGGKGNTEAFF. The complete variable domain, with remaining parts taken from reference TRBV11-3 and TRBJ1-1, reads EAGVVQSPRYKIIEKKQPVAFWCNPISGHNTLYWYLQNLGQGPELLIRYENEEAVDDSQLPKDRFSAERLKGVDSTLKIQPAELGDSAVYLCASTPFGGKGNTEAFFGQGTRLTVV.

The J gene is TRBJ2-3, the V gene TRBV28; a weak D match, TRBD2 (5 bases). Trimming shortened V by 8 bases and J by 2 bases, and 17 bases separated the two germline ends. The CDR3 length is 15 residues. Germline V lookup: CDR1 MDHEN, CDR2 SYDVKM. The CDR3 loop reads CASGASGLYTDTQYF. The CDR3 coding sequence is TGTGCCAGCGGAGCCAGCGGACTGTACACAGATACGCAGTATTTT.

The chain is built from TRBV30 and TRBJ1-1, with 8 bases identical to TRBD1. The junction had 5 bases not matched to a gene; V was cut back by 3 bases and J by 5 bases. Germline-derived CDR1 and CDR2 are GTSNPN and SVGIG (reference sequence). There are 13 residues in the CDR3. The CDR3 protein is CAWSKTGGTEAFF. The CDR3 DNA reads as TGTGCCTGGAGCAAAACAGGGGGAACTGAAGCTTTCTTT.

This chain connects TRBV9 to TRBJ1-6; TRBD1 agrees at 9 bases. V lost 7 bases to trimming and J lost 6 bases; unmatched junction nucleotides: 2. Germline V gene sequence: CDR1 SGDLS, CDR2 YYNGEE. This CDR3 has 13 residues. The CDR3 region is CASDRGTNSPLHF. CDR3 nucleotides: TGTGCCAGCGACAGGGGGACTAATTCACCCCTCCACTTT. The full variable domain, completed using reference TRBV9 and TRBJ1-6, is DSGVTQTPKHLITATGQRVTLRCSPRSGDLSVYWYQQSLDQGLQFLIQYYNGEERAKGNILERFSAQQFPDLHSELNLSSLELGDSALYFCASDRGTNSPLHFGNGTRLTVT.

Here the CDR3 DNA reads TGCGCCAGCAGCCACCTTTTTAGAGCGGACAGGGGGAAGGGAGCTTTCTTT. Translated: CASSHLFRADRGKGAFF. The V call is TRBV4-1, the J call TRBJ1-1, with 10 bases identical to TRBD1. The J segment lost 10 bases and the V segment lost 3 bases, leaving 17 bases of the junction unmatched. The CDR3 loop spans 17 amino acids. The germline V gene encodes CDR1 MGHRA and CDR2 YSYEKL.

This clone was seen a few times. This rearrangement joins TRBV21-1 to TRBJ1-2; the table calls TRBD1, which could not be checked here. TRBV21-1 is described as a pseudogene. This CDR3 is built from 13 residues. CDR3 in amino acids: CASSNRTVYGYTF. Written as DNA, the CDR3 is TGTGCCAGCAGCAACCGGACAGTCTATGGCTACACCTTC.

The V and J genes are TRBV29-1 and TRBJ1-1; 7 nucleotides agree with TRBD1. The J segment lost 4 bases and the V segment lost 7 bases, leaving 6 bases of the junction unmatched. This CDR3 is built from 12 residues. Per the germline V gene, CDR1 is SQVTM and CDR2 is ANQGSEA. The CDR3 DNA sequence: TGCAGCGGCCGACAGGGCGGCACTGAAGCTTTCTTT. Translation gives CSGRQGGTEAFF. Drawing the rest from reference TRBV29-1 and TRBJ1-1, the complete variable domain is SAVISQKPSRDICQRGTSLTIQCQVDSQVTMMFWYRQQPGQSLTLIATANQGSEATYESGFVIDKFPISRPNLTFSTLTVSNMSPEDSSIYLCSGRQGGTEAFFGQGTRLTVV.

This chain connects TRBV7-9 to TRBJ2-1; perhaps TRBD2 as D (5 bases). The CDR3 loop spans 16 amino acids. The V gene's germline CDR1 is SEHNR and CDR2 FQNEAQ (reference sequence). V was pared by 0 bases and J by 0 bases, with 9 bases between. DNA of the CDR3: TGTGCCAGCAGCTTAGCGCGGGTGAGCTCCTACAATGAGCAGTTCTTC. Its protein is CASSLARVSSYNEQFF.

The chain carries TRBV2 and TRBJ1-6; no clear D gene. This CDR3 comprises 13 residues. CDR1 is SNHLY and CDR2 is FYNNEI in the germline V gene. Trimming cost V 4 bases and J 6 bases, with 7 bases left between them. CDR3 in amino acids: CASSGFVNSPLHF. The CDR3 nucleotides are TGTGCCAGCAGTGGTTTCGTTAATTCACCCCTCCACTTT.

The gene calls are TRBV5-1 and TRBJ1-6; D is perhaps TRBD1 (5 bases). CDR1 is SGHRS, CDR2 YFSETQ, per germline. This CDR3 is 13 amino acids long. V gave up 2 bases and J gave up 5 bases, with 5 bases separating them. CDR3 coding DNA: TGCGCCAGCAGCTTACAGGATAATTCACCCCTCCACTTT. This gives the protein CASSLQDNSPLHF.

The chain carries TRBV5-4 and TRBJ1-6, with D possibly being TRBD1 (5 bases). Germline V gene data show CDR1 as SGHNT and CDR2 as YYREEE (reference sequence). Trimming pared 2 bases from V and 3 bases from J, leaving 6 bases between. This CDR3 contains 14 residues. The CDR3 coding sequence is TGTGCCAGCAGCTTCCAGGGCTATAATTCACCCCTCCACTTT. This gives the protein CASSFQGYNSPLHF.

The CDR3 bases are TGTGCCAGCAGTTCCCCTACCACAACTAATGAAAAACTGTTTTTT. Protein product: CASSSPTTTNEKLFF. The V gene is TRBV28, the J gene TRBJ1-4; D not resolved. The germline V and J ends were trimmed by 4 bases and 0 bases, with 9 bases remaining between them. This CDR3 is built from 15 residues. The germline V gene encodes CDR1 MDHEN and CDR2 SYDVKM.

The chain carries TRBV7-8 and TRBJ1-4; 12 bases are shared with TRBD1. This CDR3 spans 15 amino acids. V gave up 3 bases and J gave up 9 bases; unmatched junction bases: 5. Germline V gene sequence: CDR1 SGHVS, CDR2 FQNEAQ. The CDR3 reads CASSLPGTGGQKLFF. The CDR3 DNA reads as TGTGCCAGCAGCTTGCCCGGGACAGGGGGCCAAAAACTGTTTTTT.

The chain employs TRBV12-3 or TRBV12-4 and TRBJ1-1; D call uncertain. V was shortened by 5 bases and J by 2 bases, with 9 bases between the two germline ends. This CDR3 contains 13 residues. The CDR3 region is CASSPQTNTEAFF. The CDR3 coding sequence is TGTGCCAGCAGTCCTCAGACAAACACTGAAGCTTTCTTT.

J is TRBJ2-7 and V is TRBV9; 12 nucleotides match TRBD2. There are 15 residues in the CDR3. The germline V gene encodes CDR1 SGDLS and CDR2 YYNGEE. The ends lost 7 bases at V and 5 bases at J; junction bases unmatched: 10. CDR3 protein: CASSSSSGGAHEQYF. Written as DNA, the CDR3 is TGTGCCAGCTCCTCGTCTAGCGGGGGGGCCCACGAGCAGTACTTC.

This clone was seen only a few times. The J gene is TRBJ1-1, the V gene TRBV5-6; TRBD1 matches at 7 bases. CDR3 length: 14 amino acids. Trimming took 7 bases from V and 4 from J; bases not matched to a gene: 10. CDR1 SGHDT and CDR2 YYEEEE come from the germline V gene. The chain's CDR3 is CASLNRQGGTEAFF. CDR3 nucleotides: TGTGCCAGCCTAAACCGACAGGGCGGCACTGAAGCTTTCTTT.

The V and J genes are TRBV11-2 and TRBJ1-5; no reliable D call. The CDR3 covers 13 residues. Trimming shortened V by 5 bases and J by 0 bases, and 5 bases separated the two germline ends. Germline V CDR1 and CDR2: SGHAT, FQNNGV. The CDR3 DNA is TGTGCCAGCAGCATCAATAGCAATCAGCCCCAGCATTTT. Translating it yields CASSINSNQPQHF.

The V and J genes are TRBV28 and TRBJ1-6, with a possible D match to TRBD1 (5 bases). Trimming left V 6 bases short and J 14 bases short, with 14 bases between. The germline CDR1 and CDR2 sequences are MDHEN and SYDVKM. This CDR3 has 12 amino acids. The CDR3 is CASRDPGWTLHF. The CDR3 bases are TGTGCCAGCAGGGACCCAGGGTGGACCCTCCACTTT.

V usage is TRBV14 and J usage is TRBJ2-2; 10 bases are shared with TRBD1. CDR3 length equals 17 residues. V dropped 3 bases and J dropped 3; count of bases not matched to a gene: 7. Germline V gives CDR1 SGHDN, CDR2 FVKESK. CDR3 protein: CASSHRTGGTDTGELFF. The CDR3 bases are TGTGCCAGCAGCCACCGGACAGGGGGGACTGACACCGGGGAGCTGTTTTTT.

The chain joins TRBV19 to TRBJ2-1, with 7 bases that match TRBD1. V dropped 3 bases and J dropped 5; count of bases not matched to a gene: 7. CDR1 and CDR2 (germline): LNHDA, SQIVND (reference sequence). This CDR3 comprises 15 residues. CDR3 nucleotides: TGTGCCAGTAGTATGGGGACAGTTCCCAACAATGAGCAGTTCTTC. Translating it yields CASSMGTVPNNEQFF.

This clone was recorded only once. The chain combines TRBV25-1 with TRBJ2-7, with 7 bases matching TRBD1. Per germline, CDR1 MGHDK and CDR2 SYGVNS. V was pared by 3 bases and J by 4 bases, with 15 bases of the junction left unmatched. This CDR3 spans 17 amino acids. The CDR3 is CASSEIVTGNHPYEQYF. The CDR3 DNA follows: TGTGCCAGCAGTGAGATAGTGACAGGGAACCATCCTTACGAGCAGTACTTC.

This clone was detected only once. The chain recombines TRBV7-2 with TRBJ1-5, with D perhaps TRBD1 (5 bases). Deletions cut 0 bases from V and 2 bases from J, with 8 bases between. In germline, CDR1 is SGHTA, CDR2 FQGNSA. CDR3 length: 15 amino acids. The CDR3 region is CASSLAGRGNQPQHF. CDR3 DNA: TGTGCCAGCAGCTTAGCCGGCAGGGGCAATCAGCCCCAGCATTTT. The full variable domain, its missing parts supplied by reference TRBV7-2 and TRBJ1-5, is GAGVSQSPSNKVTEKGKDVELRCDPISGHTALYWYRQSLGQGLEFLIYFQGNSAPDKSGLPSDRFSAERTGGSVSTLTIQRTQQEDSAVYLCASSLAGRGNQPQHFGDGTRLSIL.

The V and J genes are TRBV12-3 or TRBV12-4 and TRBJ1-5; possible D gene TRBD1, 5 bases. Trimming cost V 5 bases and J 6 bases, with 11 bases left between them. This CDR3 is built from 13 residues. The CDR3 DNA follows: TGTGCCAGCAGTCGGAGGGGAGGTCAGCCCCAGCATTTT. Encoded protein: CASSRRGGQPQHF.

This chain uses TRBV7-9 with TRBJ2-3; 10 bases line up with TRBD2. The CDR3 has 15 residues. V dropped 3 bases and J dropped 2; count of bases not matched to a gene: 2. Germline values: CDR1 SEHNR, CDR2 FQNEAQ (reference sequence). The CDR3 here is CASSFGLADTDTQYF. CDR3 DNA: TGTGCCAGCAGCTTCGGACTAGCGGACACAGATACGCAGTATTTT.